This entry lists 31 T cell receptor beta chains sequenced from one sample in a study of cytomegalovirus exposure and HLA in healthy donors. Sequencing used immunoSEQ multiplex PCR; TCRdb keeps in-frame clones, though not all of them. Of a few hundred thousand clones in the sample, around 85% were seen once. The sample consisted of PBMCs. The source is a woman between 18 and 30 years old in good health and CMV-seronegative.

The gene calls are TRBV6-6 and TRBJ1-4; 8 bases map to TRBD1. The ends lost 5 bases at V and 8 bases at J; junction bases unmatched: 10. CDR3 length equals 15 residues. Looked up from germline, CDR1 is MNHNY and CDR2 is SVGAGI (reference sequence). Here the CDR3 reads CASSPQTGVREKLFF. The CDR3 DNA reads as TGTGCCAGCAGTCCTCAGACAGGGGTCCGAGAAAAACTGTTTTTT.

This clone was seen once. The rearrangement uses TRBV29-1 and TRBJ1-1, with TRBD1 identical over 9 bases. V lost 4 bases, J lost 4 bases, and 10 bases stayed unmatched. CDR1 is SQVTM, CDR2 ANQGSEA, per germline. The CDR3 length is 15 residues. CDR3 sequence reads: CSVVQRGTGPTEAFF. The DNA for the CDR3 is TGCAGCGTTGTTCAAAGGGGGACAGGGCCCACTGAAGCTTTCTTT.

The rearrangement joins TRBV9 to TRBJ2-5, with TRBD2 identical over 11 bases. Germline loops: CDR1 SGDLS, CDR2 YYNGEE. V dropped 4 bases and J dropped 1; count of bases not matched to a gene: 6. CDR3 length equals 16 residues. CDR3: CASSRRGLAAQETQYF. The CDR3 region has the DNA TGTGCCAGCAGCCGGCGGGGACTAGCGGCCCAAGAGACCCAGTACTTC.

This rearrangement joins TRBV27 to TRBJ2-7; 10 nucleotides match TRBD1. V gave up 8 bases and J gave up 2 bases; unmatched junction bases: 6. Per germline, CDR1 MNHEY and CDR2 SMNVEV (reference sequence). This CDR3 contains 14 residues. CDR3 nucleotide sequence: TGTGCCAGCCGGGGACAGGGGAAACCCTACGAGCAGTACTTC. It yields the protein CASRGQGKPYEQYF.

The gene calls are TRBV28 and TRBJ1-2; 10 bases align to TRBD1. The V gene's germline CDR1 is MDHEN and CDR2 SYDVKM. The CDR3 sequence is 15 residues long. Trimming removed 2 bases from V and 4 bases from J; junction bases left unmatched: 4. This CDR3 is CASSLHGTGVYGYTF. In DNA, the CDR3 is TGTGCCAGCAGTTTACATGGGACAGGGGTCTATGGCTACACCTTC.

The rearrangement joins TRBV7-9 to TRBJ1-5; possibly TRBD1 for D (5 bases). Trimming removed 2 bases at V and 0 bases at J, with 14 bases between. The CDR3 has 17 residues. Germline lookup yields CDR1 SEHNR and CDR2 FQNEAQ (reference sequence). CDR3 region: CASSLSGTADSNQPQHF. The CDR3 coding sequence is TGTGCCAGCAGCTTATCCGGGACTGCTGATAGCAATCAGCCCCAGCATTTT.

This chain joins TRBV30 and TRBJ2-7; possibly TRBD2 for D (5 bases). This CDR3 is built from 14 residues. V was trimmed by 4 bases and J by 2 bases, leaving 15 bases between them. Germline CDR1 reads GTSNPN; CDR2 reads SVGIG (reference sequence). CDR3 residues: CAWTLRGLPYEQYF. CDR3 in DNA: TGTGCCTGGACCCTCCGAGGACTCCCCTACGAGCAGTACTTC.

This rearrangement joins TRBV5-4 to TRBJ2-7; 13 positions agree with TRBD2. Germline values: CDR1 SGHNT, CDR2 YYREEE (reference sequence). Trimming at V came to 3 bases and at J to 6 bases, leaving 6 bases not matched to a gene. The CDR3 spans 15 residues. The DNA of the CDR3 is TGTGCCAGCAGCTCGGAAAGACTAGCGGGAGGCGAGCAGTACTTC. Its protein is CASSSERLAGGEQYF.

This clone came up once. V gene TRBV11-3 combines with J gene TRBJ1-2, with a weak D call TRBD1 (6 bases). Germline V lookup: CDR1 SGHNT, CDR2 YENEEA. CDR3 length equals 16 residues. Trimming stripped 5 bases from V and 2 bases from J, with 18 bases between. The CDR3 region has the DNA TGTGCCAGCAGCGGATGGGACACCGACCTCAACTATGGCTACACCTTC. Residues: CASSGWDTDLNYGYTF.

This chain uses TRBV28 with TRBJ1-2, with TRBD1 matching over 7 bases. Germline V gene lookup returns CDR1 MDHEN and CDR2 SYDVKM. This CDR3 has 13 residues. V lost 7 bases and J lost 4; bases outside the gene matches: 6. CDR3 in amino acids: CASNRDSGYGYTF. DNA of the CDR3: TGTGCCAGCAACCGGGACAGTGGCTATGGCTACACCTTC.

V and J are TRBV5-1 and TRBJ2-5; 10 bases are shared with TRBD2. The junction had 15 bases not matched to a gene; V was cut back by 5 bases and J by 5 bases. The CDR3 extends over 17 amino acids. Germline CDR1 SGHRS, CDR2 YFSETQ. The CDR3 DNA follows: TGCGCCAGCAGACCAGAGCCTAGCGGGAGTACGGGGGAGACCCAGTACTTC. Residues: CASRPEPSGSTGETQYF.

The chain uses TRBV5-4 and TRBJ2-7, with TRBD1 identical over 7 bases. The CDR3 loop spans 12 amino acids. With V trimmed by 3 bases and J by 6 bases, 3 bases remained unmatched. Germline CDR1 is SGHNT and CDR2 is YYREEE (reference sequence). CDR3 residues: CASSSTGFEQYF. CDR3 sequence (DNA): TGTGCCAGCAGCTCGACAGGGTTCGAGCAGTACTTC.

The V gene is TRBV18, the J gene TRBJ2-3, with 8 bases aligning to TRBD1. V gave up 6 bases and J gave up 7 bases; unmatched junction bases: 6. This CDR3 contains 13 residues. The V gene's germline CDR1 is KGHSH and CDR2 LQKENI. In DNA, the CDR3 is TGTGCCAGCTCGCCAGGACAGGGATATACGCAGTATTTT. Its protein is CASSPGQGYTQYF. Looking up the rest from reference TRBV18 and TRBJ2-3 gives the full variable domain: NAGVMQNPRHLVRRRGQEARLRCSPMKGHSHVYWYRQLPEEGLKFMVYLQKENIIDESGMPKERFSAEFPKEGPSILRIQQVVRGDSAAYFCASSPGQGYTQYFGPGTRLTVL.

The V and J genes are TRBV28 and TRBJ1-6; 9 bases are a match to TRBD1. The CDR3 covers 17 residues. V gave up 3 bases and J gave up 6 bases; unmatched junction bases: 9. Germline CDR1 is MDHEN and CDR2 is SYDVKM. In DNA form, the CDR3 reads TGTGCCAGCAGTTTTTCGGGACAGGGAACGGGTAATTCACCCCTCCACTTT. Protein sequence: CASSFSGQGTGNSPLHF.

A single count supports this clone. The rearrangement uses TRBV11-2 and TRBJ1-3; no reliable D call. The CDR3 has 15 amino acids. Trimming stripped 8 bases from V and 8 bases from J, with 22 bases between. CDR1 is SGHAT and CDR2 is FQNNGV in the germline V gene. CDR3 in DNA: TGTGCCAGCCGGGTTTTTTTGAAGCGTGGCGACACCATATATTTT. The encoded protein is CASRVFLKRGDTIYF. Complete variable domain (other parts from reference TRBV11-2 and TRBJ1-3): EAGVAQSPRYKIIEKRQSVAFWCNPISGHATLYWYQQILGQGPKLLIQFQNNGVVDDSQLPKDRFSAERLKGVDSTLKIQPAKLEDSAVYLCASRVFLKRGDTIYFGEGSWLTVV.

The gene calls are TRBV2 and TRBJ1-5, with D perhaps TRBD1 (6 bases). There are 12 residues in the CDR3. The V end was cut by 10 bases, the J end by 3 bases, with 10 bases between. Germline lookup yields CDR1 SNHLY and CDR2 FYNNEI. This CDR3 reads CATTGYNQPQHF. The CDR3 DNA reads as TGTGCCACTACAGGGTACAATCAGCCCCAGCATTTT. Variable domain in full (rest from reference TRBV2 and TRBJ1-5): EPEVTQTPSHQVTQMGQEVILRCVPISNHLYFYWYRQILGQKVEFLVSFYNNEISEKSEIFDDQFSVERPDGSNFTLKIRSTKLEDSAMYFCATTGYNQPQHFGDGTRLSIL.

CDR3: CASSPEAMNTEAFF. CDR3 nucleotide sequence: TGTGCCAGCTCACCGGAGGCAATGAACACTGAAGCTTTCTTT. The rearrangement links TRBV18 to TRBJ1-1; unclear D gene. CDR1 and CDR2 from the germline V gene are KGHSH and LQKENI. V lost 3 bases, J lost 0 bases, and 8 bases lay in between. CDR3 length: 14 amino acids.

V gene TRBV4-1 combines with J gene TRBJ1-4; the match to TRBD1 covers 10 bases. The CDR3 is made up of 16 amino acids. Germline V CDR1 and CDR2: MGHRA, YSYEKL. The J segment lost 8 bases and the V segment lost 3 bases, leaving 9 bases of the junction unmatched. CDR3 bases: TGCGCCAGCAGCCACCAGTGGGACAGGGGAGGCGAAAAACTGTTTTTT. It translates to CASSHQWDRGGEKLFF.

The chain has TRBV9 and TRBJ2-5; 14 bases are shared with TRBD2. This CDR3 region has 18 residues. V shed 3 bases and J 1 base; nucleotides not matched to a gene: 8. Germline CDR1 reads SGDLS; CDR2 reads YYNGEE. The CDR3 nucleotides read TGTGCCAGCAGCGGACGGACTAGCGGGGGGACTCTCCAAGAGACCCAGTACTTC. Protein product: CASSGRTSGGTLQETQYF.

The V call is TRBV5-4, the J call TRBJ2-2; weak D call: TRBD1 (5 bases). This CDR3 contains 15 residues. Between the trimmed V and J ends, which lost 0 bases and 0 bases, there was a span of 6 bases. Germline CDR1 and CDR2: SGHNT and YYREEE (reference sequence). CDR3 region: CASSLGQPNTGELFF. CDR3 bases: TGTGCCAGCAGCTTGGGACAGCCGAACACCGGGGAGCTGTTTTTT.

The chain combines TRBV7-9 with TRBJ2-7; 8 positions match TRBD1. The junction had 9 bases not matched to a gene; V was cut back by 5 bases and J by 6 bases. Germline CDR1 SEHNR, CDR2 FQNEAQ (reference sequence). The CDR3 length is 14 residues. The CDR3 DNA is TGTGCCAGCAGCCCCAGACAGGGGTGGGGCGAGCAGTACTTC. Its protein is CASSPRQGWGEQYF.

The chain combines TRBV6-5 with TRBJ2-3; D is uncertain. This CDR3 is 16 amino acids long. V was clipped by 0 bases and J by 6 bases, with 16 bases between them. Germline-derived CDR1 and CDR2 are MNHEY and SVGAGI. In nucleotides, the CDR3 is TGTGCCAGCAGTTACTCCCGAGCCAGGAAGTCCGATACGCAGTATTTT. Translated: CASSYSRARKSDTQYF.

The chain uses TRBV9 and TRBJ2-5; 8 bases line up with TRBD1. Germline V gene data show CDR1 as SGDLS and CDR2 as YYNGEE. The V and J ends lost 4 bases and 5 bases, in that order; junction bases with no gene match: 7. The CDR3 is made up of 14 amino acids. CDR3 amino acids: CASSTDRGMETQYF. The CDR3 nucleotides are TGTGCCAGCAGCACCGACAGGGGAATGGAGACCCAGTACTTC.

Comment on this clone: The same CDR3 can be traced to other DNA sequences in this sample. The chain couples TRBV5-1 to TRBJ1-2; D is unclear. Germline-derived CDR1 and CDR2 are SGHRS and YFSETQ. V was trimmed by 4 bases and J by 2 bases, leaving 9 bases between them. The CDR3 spans 13 residues. The CDR3, as DNA: TGCGCCAGCAGCCCGGGGTCCAACTATGGCTACACCTTC. Protein product: CASSPGSNYGYTF. Based on the CDR3 plus reference TRBV5-1 and TRBJ1-2, the full variable domain is KAGVTQTPRYLIKTRGQQVTLSCSPISGHRSVSWYQQTPGQGLQFLFEYFSETQRNKGNFPGRFSGRQFSNSRSEMNVSTLELGDSALYLCASSPGSNYGYTFGSGTRLTVV.

The chain employs TRBV19 and TRBJ2-3, with D tentatively TRBD2 (6 bases). Germline V lookup: CDR1 LNHDA, CDR2 SQIVND (reference sequence). V lost 9 bases to trimming and J lost 2 bases, with 12 bases between them. This CDR3 is built from 13 residues. This CDR3 reads CASSGTYTDTQYF. DNA of the CDR3: TGTGCCAGCTCGGGGACTTACACAGATACGCAGTATTTT.

The rearrangement links TRBV6-4 to TRBJ1-6; the match to TRBD1 covers 8 bases. The V gene end was trimmed by 3 bases and the J gene end by 6 bases; junction bases not matched to a gene: 7. CDR3 length equals 16 residues. From germline, CDR1 is MRHNA and CDR2 SNTAGT. CDR3 sequence: CASSESQGAINSPLHF. The CDR3 DNA reads as TGTGCCAGCAGTGAGTCCCAGGGGGCGATTAATTCACCCCTCCACTTT.

This clone was seen once. The V call is TRBV27, the J call TRBJ2-1; the match to TRBD2 covers 10 bases. The germline V gene encodes CDR1 MNHEY and CDR2 SMNVEV (reference sequence). The CDR3 loop spans 18 amino acids. Losses at the gene ends were 2 bases for V and 0 bases for J; bases not matched to a gene: 7. The DNA of the CDR3 is TGTGCCAGCAGTTTAAGACTAGCGGGCCTGCTCTCCTACAATGAGCAGTTCTTC. This translates into CASSLRLAGLLSYNEQFF.

CDR3 sequence reads: CSAEMNTEAFF. The CDR3 DNA sequence: TGCAGCGCCGAGATGAACACTGAAGCTTTCTTT. This chain joins TRBV29-1 and TRBJ1-1; D is ambiguous. This CDR3 contains 11 residues. Trimming removed 7 bases from V and 0 bases from J, with 6 bases in between. The germline V gene encodes CDR1 SQVTM and CDR2 ANQGSEA.

The CDR3 nucleotides are TGCGCCAGCAGCCAAGAACGGCTACCCACTCGGGCTGGGGCCAACGTCCTGACTTTC. The encoded protein is CASSQERLPTRAGANVLTF. The chain carries TRBV4-3 and TRBJ2-6, with D hard to call. V gave up 0 bases and J gave up 2 bases, with 17 bases separating them. CDR1 is LGHNA, CDR2 YSLEER, per germline. This CDR3 region has 19 residues.

This chain uses TRBV9 with TRBJ1-6; the match to TRBD1 covers 10 bases. CDR1 is SGDLS, CDR2 YYNGEE, per germline. V shed 1 base and J 9 bases; nucleotides not matched to a gene: 7. The CDR3 totals 16 residues. In nucleotides, the CDR3 is TGTGCCAGCAGCGTAACCGGGACAGGGGTACGTTCACCCCTCCACTTT. Protein product: CASSVTGTGVRSPLHF.

The rearrangement uses TRBV5-6 and TRBJ1-1, with D perhaps TRBD1 (5 bases). Looked up from germline, CDR1 is SGHDT and CDR2 is YYEEEE. This CDR3 comprises 12 residues. Trimming stripped 5 bases from V and 1 base from J, with 6 bases between. The CDR3 loop is CASRQENTEAFF. CDR3 coding DNA: TGTGCCAGCAGACAGGAGAACACTGAAGCTTTCTTT.